The rows below give T cell receptor beta chains drawn from one sample of a study of T cell responses to AZD1222 COVID-19 vaccine. Clones were sequenced by immunoSEQ multiplex PCR, and TCRdb holds only the in-frame ones, with some missing. The data show some 140,000 clones, under 95% seen once. The sequences come from peripheral blood, collected on day 0 of AZD1222 vaccination. The receptors were gathered from an adult in good health. Each CDR3 is given with its conserved first and last residue. The order of the fields is clone size, D gene, J gene, V gene, CDR3 protein, CDR3 DNA. A D gene is named only where the DNA matches it firmly. Rows give clone size only sometimes, using once, few, many, or a class for an expanded clone.

abundance: .; d_gene: .; j_gene: TRBJ1-1; v_gene: TRBV6-1; CDR3aa: CASSEVGPTEAFF; CDR3nt: TGTGCCAGCAGTGAAGTGGGGCCGACTGAAGCTTTCTTT
abundance: .; d_gene: .; j_gene: TRBJ1-2; v_gene: TRBV29-1; CDR3aa: CSGSLPFRHGYTF; CDR3nt: TGCAGCGGAAGTCTGCCCTTCAGGCATGGCTACACCTTC
abundance: .; d_gene: TRBD1; j_gene: TRBJ1-2; v_gene: TRBV6-4; CDR3aa: CASSAGTGLDGYTF; CDR3nt: TGTGCCAGCAGCGCCGGGACAGGGTTGGATGGCTACACCTTC
abundance: .; d_gene: .; j_gene: TRBJ1-5; v_gene: TRBV28; CDR3aa: CASGGGGGGQPQHF; CDR3nt: TGTGCCAGCGGCGGTGGGGGAGGCGGTCAGCCCCAGCATTTT
abundance: .; d_gene: TRBD1; j_gene: TRBJ2-7; v_gene: TRBV7-9; CDR3aa: CASSSKVTGTVAYEQYF; CDR3nt: TGTGCCAGCAGCTCCAAGGTCACCGGGACAGTCGCCTACGAGCAGTACTTC
abundance: .; d_gene: .; j_gene: TRBJ2-5; v_gene: TRBV5-1; CDR3aa: CASSFSGPIQETQYF; CDR3nt: TGCGCCAGCAGCTTCTCGGGACCCATCCAAGAGACCCAGTACTTC
abundance: .; d_gene: .; j_gene: TRBJ1-5; v_gene: TRBV19; CDR3aa: CASREQGISNQPQHF; CDR3nt: TGTGCCAGTCGGGAACAGGGAATCAGCAATCAGCCCCAGCATTTT
abundance: .; d_gene: .; j_gene: TRBJ2-1; v_gene: TRBV11-2; CDR3aa: CASSSQNPTTGSSYNEQFF; CDR3nt: TGTGCCAGCAGCTCCCAAAACCCGACCACAGGGAGCTCCTACAATGAGCAGTTCTTC
abundance: .; d_gene: TRBD1; j_gene: TRBJ1-1; v_gene: TRBV5-1; CDR3aa: CASKPGTGNTEAFF; CDR3nt: TGCGCCAGCAAACCCGGGACAGGTAACACTGAAGCTTTCTTT
abundance: .; d_gene: .; j_gene: TRBJ2-2; v_gene: TRBV12-3/TRBV12-4; CDR3aa: CASSLARELFF; CDR3nt: TGTGCCAGCAGTTTAGCTCGGGAGCTGTTTTTT
abundance: .; d_gene: .; j_gene: TRBJ1-4; v_gene: TRBV7-9; CDR3aa: CASSPSGEQLFF; CDR3nt: TGTGCCAGCAGCCCCTCAGGGGAACAACTGTTTTTT
abundance: .; d_gene: .; j_gene: TRBJ2-2; v_gene: TRBV7-2; CDR3aa: CASSFGTFTRAGELFF; CDR3nt: TGTGCCAGCAGCTTCGGGACTTTCACACGGGCCGGGGAGCTGTTTTTT
abundance: once; d_gene: TRBD2; j_gene: TRBJ2-2; v_gene: TRBV19; CDR3aa: CASSPGLAFTGELFF; CDR3nt: TGTGCCAGTAGCCCGGGACTAGCGTTCACCGGGGAGCTGTTTTTT
abundance: .; d_gene: .; j_gene: TRBJ1-1; v_gene: TRBV6-5; CDR3aa: CASTTTDSANTEAFF; CDR3nt: TGTGCCAGCACAACAACAGATAGTGCAAACACTGAAGCTTTCTTT
abundance: .; d_gene: TRBD2; j_gene: TRBJ2-1; v_gene: TRBV29-1; CDR3aa: CSVEDWGGRDNEQFF; CDR3nt: TGCAGCGTTGAAGATTGGGGCGGGAGGGACAATGAGCAGTTCTTC
abundance: .; d_gene: .; j_gene: TRBJ1-6; v_gene: TRBV18; CDR3aa: CASSPSKGVDSPLHF; CDR3nt: TGTGCCAGCTCACCATCGAAAGGGGTCGATTCACCCCTCCACTTT
abundance: .; d_gene: .; j_gene: TRBJ1-2; v_gene: TRBV7-9; CDR3aa: CASSLGQNYGYTF; CDR3nt: TGTGCCAGCAGCTTAGGGCAGAACTATGGCTACACCTTC
abundance: .; d_gene: TRBD2; j_gene: TRBJ2-3; v_gene: TRBV7-9; CDR3aa: CASSRGLAETDTQYF; CDR3nt: TGTGCCAGCAGCAGAGGACTAGCGGAGACAGATACGCAGTATTTT
abundance: .; d_gene: .; j_gene: TRBJ1-4; v_gene: TRBV5-1; CDR3aa: CASSWGVTNEKLFF; CDR3nt: TGCGCCAGCAGCTGGGGGGTAACTAATGAAAAACTGTTTTTT
abundance: .; d_gene: TRBD1; j_gene: TRBJ1-2; v_gene: TRBV27; CDR3aa: CASSGQGAAKNGYTF; CDR3nt: TGTGCCAGCAGTGGACAGGGGGCGGCGAAGAATGGCTACACCTTC
abundance: .; d_gene: TRBD1; j_gene: TRBJ1-4; v_gene: TRBV7-2; CDR3aa: CASTGRQGTSEKLFF; CDR3nt: TGTGCCAGCACAGGAAGACAGGGGACCAGCGAAAAACTGTTTTTT
abundance: .; d_gene: .; j_gene: TRBJ2-1; v_gene: TRBV29-1; CDR3aa: CSEGTGDEQFF; CDR3nt: TGCAGCGAGGGGACGGGGGATGAGCAGTTCTTC
abundance: .; d_gene: .; j_gene: TRBJ2-7; v_gene: TRBV7-2; CDR3aa: CASSLATGLPSYEQYF; CDR3nt: TGTGCCAGCAGCTTAGCCACAGGGCTACCCTCCTACGAGCAGTACTTC
abundance: .; d_gene: TRBD1; j_gene: TRBJ1-2; v_gene: TRBV5-6; CDR3aa: CASSSGTGSPNYGYTF; CDR3nt: TGTGCCAGCAGTTCCGGGACAGGAAGTCCTAACTATGGCTACACCTTC
abundance: .; d_gene: .; j_gene: TRBJ1-5; v_gene: TRBV6-1; CDR3aa: CASSEKRVGNSNQPQHF; CDR3nt: TGTGCCAGCAGTGAAAAAAGGGTCGGAAATAGCAATCAGCCCCAGCATTTT
abundance: .; d_gene: TRBD1; j_gene: TRBJ1-1; v_gene: TRBV7-9; CDR3aa: CASSRFRQGGNTEAFF; CDR3nt: TGTGCCAGCAGCCGATTTAGACAGGGAGGAAACACTGAAGCTTTCTTT
abundance: .; d_gene: TRBD1; j_gene: TRBJ2-4; v_gene: TRBV24-1; CDR3aa: CATSEGGQGKNIQYF; CDR3nt: TGTGCCACCAGTGAGGGGGGACAGGGGAAAAACATTCAGTACTTC
abundance: .; d_gene: TRBD1; j_gene: TRBJ2-2; v_gene: TRBV7-2; CDR3aa: CASSRTGWNTGELFF; CDR3nt: TGTGCCAGCAGCCGGACAGGGTGGAACACCGGGGAGCTGTTTTTT
abundance: once; d_gene: TRBD1; j_gene: TRBJ1-1; v_gene: TRBV6-8; CDR3aa: CASRTGTENTEAFF; CDR3nt: TGTGCCAGCAGGACCGGGACAGAGAACACTGAAGCTTTCTTT
abundance: .; d_gene: .; j_gene: TRBJ1-6; v_gene: TRBV7-9; CDR3aa: CASSQTTGNNSPLHF; CDR3nt: TGTGCCAGCAGCCAGACGACAGGAAATAATTCACCCCTCCACTTT
abundance: .; d_gene: TRBD2; j_gene: TRBJ2-2; v_gene: TRBV11-2; CDR3aa: CASSSAGGSNTGELFF; CDR3nt: TGTGCCAGCAGCTCCGCGGGGGGGTCGAACACCGGGGAGCTGTTTTTT
abundance: .; d_gene: .; j_gene: TRBJ1-2; v_gene: TRBV7-9; CDR3aa: CASSPVQGNYGYTF; CDR3nt: TGTGCCAGCAGCCCCGTCCAGGGTAACTATGGCTACACCTTC
abundance: .; d_gene: .; j_gene: TRBJ1-5; v_gene: TRBV7-9; CDR3aa: CASSRIKNQPQHF; CDR3nt: TGTGCCAGCAGTAGGATCAAGAATCAGCCCCAGCATTTT
abundance: .; d_gene: TRBD1; j_gene: TRBJ1-2; v_gene: TRBV4-3; CDR3aa: CASSRGTGGNYGYTF; CDR3nt: TGCGCCAGCAGCCGAGGGACAGGGGGTAACTATGGCTACACCTTC
abundance: .; d_gene: .; j_gene: TRBJ2-7; v_gene: TRBV15; CDR3aa: CATSRDLGPYEQYF; CDR3nt: TGTGCCACCAGCAGAGATTTAGGGCCCTACGAGCAGTACTTC
abundance: .; d_gene: .; j_gene: TRBJ1-1; v_gene: TRBV2; CDR3aa: CASSEYSLAEAFF; CDR3nt: TGTGCCAGCAGTGAGTACAGCCTTGCTGAAGCTTTCTTT
abundance: .; d_gene: TRBD2; j_gene: TRBJ2-1; v_gene: TRBV19; CDR3aa: CASTAPTPGTSGIVSYNEQFF; CDR3nt: TGTGCCAGTACCGCCCCAACGCCCGGGACTAGCGGGATCGTTTCTTACAATGAGCAGTTCTTC
abundance: once; d_gene: .; j_gene: TRBJ1-1; v_gene: TRBV7-9; CDR3aa: CALRRGRQANTEAFF; CDR3nt: TGTGCCTTACGAAGGGGCCGTCAAGCGAACACTGAAGCTTTCTTT
abundance: .; d_gene: TRBD2; j_gene: TRBJ2-3; v_gene: TRBV4-2; CDR3aa: CASSRVSSGGRTDTQYF; CDR3nt: TGTGCCAGCAGCCGAGTATCTAGCGGGGGTCGGACAGATACGCAGTATTTT
abundance: .; d_gene: TRBD2; j_gene: TRBJ2-7; v_gene: TRBV28; CDR3aa: CASSLSLSGGEEYEQYF; CDR3nt: TGTGCCAGCAGTTTATCCCTTTCGGGGGGAGAGGAGTACGAGCAGTACTTC
abundance: once; d_gene: TRBD1; j_gene: TRBJ1-1; v_gene: TRBV2; CDR3aa: CASSEHRGDTEAFF; CDR3nt: TGTGCCAGCAGTGAACACAGGGGGGACACTGAAGCTTTCTTT
abundance: .; d_gene: .; j_gene: TRBJ2-5; v_gene: TRBV5-1; CDR3aa: CASSPGGLETQYF; CDR3nt: TGCGCCAGCAGCCCGGGCGGGTTAGAGACCCAGTACTTC
abundance: .; d_gene: TRBD2; j_gene: TRBJ2-3; v_gene: TRBV6-2/TRBV6-3; CDR3aa: CASSYSSLLASSTDTQYF; CDR3nt: TGTGCCAGCAGTTACTCCAGCCTACTAGCGTCTAGCACAGATACGCAGTATTTT
abundance: once; d_gene: .; j_gene: TRBJ1-5; v_gene: TRBV28; CDR3aa: CASSLFPLGISNQPQHF; CDR3nt: TGTGCCAGCAGTTTATTCCCCCTGGGCATTAGCAATCAGCCCCAGCATTTT
abundance: .; d_gene: .; j_gene: TRBJ2-5; v_gene: TRBV2; CDR3aa: CASRDRPVARQETQYF; CDR3nt: TGTGCCAGCAGAGACCGGCCCGTCGCCCGTCAAGAGACCCAGTACTTC